The 30 T cell receptor beta chains below were found in one sample sequenced in a study of Ad26.COV2.S vaccination and SARS-CoV-2 variants. Method: immunoSEQ multiplex PCR; TCRdb's copy keeps in-frame clones and lacks some. The data show roughly 300,000 clones, 88% seen once. Treatment defined: around 19 received Ad26.COV2.S at low or high dose, single or two shots; 5 received placebo; per-sample allocation not given. Vaccine and placebo recipients were sampled on day 63 after the first injection. The sample was peripheral blood, taken in a trial of Ad26.COV2.S vaccine versus placebo. The source is a person between 18 and 65 years old who received the Ad26.COV2.S COVID-19 vaccine or a placebo.

This rearrangement joins TRBV9 to TRBJ1-2; no firm D call. V was pared by 1 base and J by 4 bases, with 11 bases between. Germline values: CDR1 SGDLS, CDR2 YYNGEE. This CDR3 has 14 residues. As DNA, the CDR3 is TGTGCCAGCAGCGTATACGACGGCGCCTATGGCTACACCTTC. Its translation: CASSVYDGAYGYTF.

This chain joins TRBV6-5 and TRBJ2-7; D assignment may be TRBD1 or TRBD2 (5 bases each). CDR3 length: 15 amino acids. CDR1 MNHEY and CDR2 SVGAGI come from the germline V gene. V shed 2 bases and J shed 3 bases, with 14 bases lying between them. This CDR3 is CASSYDVGPRYEQYF. CDR3 coding DNA: TGTGCCAGCAGTTACGACGTGGGACCCCGCTACGAGCAGTACTTC.

The V and J genes are TRBV19 and TRBJ2-7, with D possibly called TRBD1 or TRBD2 (6 bases each). The V end lost 0 bases, the J end lost 2 bases, and 17 bases lay between the germline ends. From germline, CDR1 is LNHDA and CDR2 SQIVND (reference sequence). The CDR3 sequence is 17 residues long. CDR3 coding DNA: TGTGCCAGTAGTATAGATCGAGGAGGGGCAGGGGCCTACGAGCAGTACTTC. As protein: CASSIDRGGAGAYEQYF.

The chain links TRBV18 to TRBJ1-1, with 7 bases that match TRBD1. Germline V CDR1 and CDR2: KGHSH, LQKENI. The CDR3 is made up of 14 amino acids. Trimming at V came to 2 bases and at J to 0 bases, leaving 0 bases not matched to a gene. The CDR3 DNA follows: TGTGCCAGCTCACCAGGGACAGTGAACACTGAAGCTTTCTTT. Translated, it gives CASSPGTVNTEAFF.

The chain combines TRBV7-9 with TRBJ2-7; TRBD1 matches at 8 bases. CDR1 is SEHNR, CDR2 FQNEAQ, per germline (reference sequence). The CDR3 length is 15 residues. Losses at the gene ends were 6 bases for V and 6 bases for J; bases not matched to a gene: 13. CDR3 DNA sequence: TGTGCCAGCAGTTGGACAGGGCTAGCCTTTTTCGAGCAGTACTTC. This translates into CASSWTGLAFFEQYF.

This sequence joins TRBV5-6 and TRBJ2-3; D gene uncertain. CDR3 size: 15 residues. Germline CDR1 reads SGHDT; CDR2 reads YYEEEE. Trimming took off 0 bases at V and 4 bases at J, with 12 bases between the two ends. The CDR3 region has the DNA TGTGCCAGCAGCTTGGGCGGTCGGTTTTCAGATACGCAGTATTTT. As protein: CASSLGGRFSDTQYF.

The chain uses TRBV27 and TRBJ2-5; TRBD1 is a possible D gene (7 bases). CDR3 length: 16 amino acids. V lost 6 bases and J 3 bases, leaving 20 bases between the germline ends. Germline V lookup: CDR1 MNHEY, CDR2 SMNVEV (reference sequence). This CDR3 reads CASRPLGGQKEETQYF. The CDR3 DNA is TGTGCCAGCAGGCCACTGGGGGGACAGAAGGAAGAGACCCAGTACTTC.

The V gene is TRBV11-3, the J gene TRBJ2-2; 7 bases agree with TRBD1. V shed 6 bases, J shed 0 bases, and the junction held 7 bases outside the gene matches. Germline lookup yields CDR1 SGHNT and CDR2 YENEEA. The CDR3 loop spans 16 amino acids. Here the CDR3 reads CASRKGALANTGELFF. Here the CDR3 DNA reads TGTGCCAGCAGAAAGGGGGCATTGGCGAACACCGGGGAGCTGTTTTTT. The full variable domain, rest sourced from reference TRBV11-3 and TRBJ2-2, is EAGVVQSPRYKIIEKKQPVAFWCNPISGHNTLYWYLQNLGQGPELLIRYENEEAVDDSQLPKDRFSAERLKGVDSTLKIQPAELGDSAVYLCASRKGALANTGELFFGEGSRLTVL.

This chain links TRBV12-5 with TRBJ2-5; a weak D match, TRBD1 (5 bases). There are 13 residues in the CDR3. CDR1 LGHNT and CDR2 FRNRAP come from the germline V gene. Trimming removed 6 bases at V and 1 base at J, with 9 bases between. The CDR3 here is CASGGVTQETQYF. CDR3 nucleotides: TGTGCTAGTGGAGGGGTGACCCAAGAGACCCAGTACTTC.

The chain joins TRBV12-3 or TRBV12-4 to TRBJ1-2; no reliable D call. CDR3 length equals 10 residues. V gave up 8 bases and J gave up 4 bases, with 5 bases separating them. CDR3: CASGPYGYTF. In DNA, the CDR3 is TGTGCCAGCGGACCCTATGGCTACACCTTC.

J is TRBJ1-2 and V is TRBV30; D possibly corresponds to TRBD1 (5 bases). The CDR3 runs to 13 residues. Trimming left V 3 bases short and J 9 bases short, with 17 bases between. In germline, CDR1 is GTSNPN, CDR2 SVGIG (reference sequence). CDR3 bases: TGTGCCTGGAGCGTCGGGACGGTGGCCAGCTACACCTTC. Protein product: CAWSVGTVASYTF.

The chain has TRBV5-1 and TRBJ2-1, with D perhaps matching TRBD2 (6 bases). Per the germline V gene, CDR1 is SGHRS and CDR2 is YFSETQ. The CDR3 extends over 15 amino acids. The V and J ends lost 5 bases and 5 bases respectively, with 17 bases between them. CDR3 region: CASSLARGSDNEQFF. CDR3 nucleotide sequence: TGCGCCAGCAGTCTCGCCCGGGGGTCTGACAATGAGCAGTTCTTC.

The chain links TRBV7-2 to TRBJ1-5, with D possibly matching TRBD1 (5 bases). The V end lost 4 bases, the J end lost 6 bases, and 13 bases lay between the germline ends. The CDR3 has 14 residues. Germline V gene sequence: CDR1 SGHTA, CDR2 FQGNSA. The CDR3 DNA is TGTGCCAGCAGCTCCCCTGGGGGGAGTCAGCCCCAGCATTTT. It is translated as CASSSPGGSQPQHF.

The chain combines TRBV11-1 with TRBJ1-6; no reliable D call. This CDR3 is built from 13 residues. The V end lost 4 bases, the J end lost 6 bases, and 7 bases lay between the germline ends. Germline CDR1 reads SGHAT; CDR2 reads FQDESV (reference sequence). The chain's CDR3 is CASSSWFNSPLHF. CDR3 nucleotides: TGTGCCAGCAGCTCGTGGTTTAATTCACCCCTCCACTTT.

The chain combines TRBV5-1 with TRBJ1-1; 7 nucleotides line up with TRBD1. V dropped 4 bases and J dropped 5; count of bases not matched to a gene: 8. The CDR3 contains 14 residues. The germline V gene encodes CDR1 SGHRS and CDR2 YFSETQ. The CDR3 reads CASSPQGRGTEAFF. CDR3 in DNA: TGCGCCAGCAGCCCACAGGGGAGGGGGACTGAAGCTTTCTTT.

The rearrangement links TRBV7-3 to TRBJ2-5, with TRBD2 identical over 12 bases. The germline CDR1 and CDR2 sequences are SGHTA and FQGTGA. CDR3 length: 16 amino acids. J was trimmed by 4 bases and V by 4 bases; bases with no gene match: 7. The CDR3 here is CASSSATSGRGETQYF. CDR3 nucleotide sequence: TGTGCCAGCAGCTCGGCGACTAGCGGGAGAGGAGAGACCCAGTACTTC.

The chain carries TRBV2 and TRBJ1-6; D ambiguous. CDR3 length equals 14 residues. Per the germline V gene, CDR1 is SNHLY and CDR2 is FYNNEI. The V end was cut by 4 bases, the J end by 7 bases, with 11 bases between. The chain's CDR3 is CASSVGRLNSPLHF. The CDR3 DNA sequence: TGTGCCAGCAGTGTTGGCAGGCTCAATTCACCCCTCCACTTT. Full variable domain (remainder filled in from reference TRBV2 and TRBJ1-6): EPEVTQTPSHQVTQMGQEVILRCVPISNHLYFYWYRQILGQKVEFLVSFYNNEISEKSEIFDDQFSVERPDGSNFTLKIRSTKLEDSAMYFCASSVGRLNSPLHFGNGTRLTVT.

The chain combines TRBV19 with TRBJ2-7; no firm D call. The CDR3 covers 16 residues. Trimming pared 1 base from V and 4 bases from J, leaving 17 bases between. The germline CDR1 and CDR2 sequences are LNHDA and SQIVND (reference sequence). The CDR3 spells CASSIGEVFGSYEQYF. CDR3 nucleotide sequence: TGTGCCAGTAGTATAGGAGAGGTTTTCGGGTCGTACGAGCAGTACTTC.

This clone was observed once. The gene calls are TRBV11-2 and TRBJ2-1, with TRBD2 matching over 8 bases. Unmatched junction bases numbered 5, after V lost 6 bases and J lost 1 base. This CDR3 region has 15 residues. The V gene's germline CDR1 is SGHAT and CDR2 FQNNGV. Here the CDR3 DNA reads TGTGCCAGCAGGGCGGGGGGCGAATCCTACAATGAGCAGTTCTTC. Translating gives CASRAGGESYNEQFF.

The chain has TRBV20-1 and TRBJ2-5; the match to TRBD2 covers 10 bases. CDR3 length: 16 amino acids. V was clipped by 3 bases and J by 5 bases; unmatched bases: 12. CDR1 and CDR2 (germline): DFQATT, SNEGSKA (reference sequence). The CDR3 bases are TGCAGTGCTAGTAGTAGGCCTAGCGGGGGTACGGAGACCCAGTACTTC. It specifies CSASSRPSGGTETQYF.

The chain uses TRBV28 and TRBJ1-2; the match to TRBD1 covers 9 bases. This CDR3 is 15 amino acids long. Germline V gene sequence: CDR1 MDHEN, CDR2 SYDVKM. Losses at the gene ends were 6 bases for V and 8 bases for J; bases not matched to a gene: 13. CDR3 region: CASRPHGDRERGYTF. The DNA of the CDR3 is TGTGCCAGCAGACCCCACGGGGACAGGGAGAGAGGCTACACCTTC.

Here the CDR3 reads CASSLSQGLTVFSYEQYF. The CDR3 bases are TGTGCCAGCAGTTTATCCCAAGGATTGACAGTCTTTTCCTACGAGCAGTACTTC. The V call is TRBV27, the J call TRBJ2-7; D is perhaps TRBD1 (5 bases). The CDR3 consists of 18 residues. Germline V lookup: CDR1 MNHEY, CDR2 SMNVEV (reference sequence). Trimming removed 0 bases from V and 1 base from J, with 19 bases in between.

This clone was seen only a few times. CDR3 in DNA: TGCGCCAGCAGCTTGGGACTAGCGGATTACTACGAGCAGTACTTC. Amino acids: CASSLGLADYYEQYF. This chain joins TRBV5-1 and TRBJ2-7; 9 bases match TRBD2. J was trimmed by 3 bases and V by 0 bases; bases with no gene match: 4. Germline V gene lookup returns CDR1 SGHRS and CDR2 YFSETQ. This CDR3 comprises 15 residues.

This sequence joins TRBV2 and TRBJ2-5, with D hard to call. This CDR3 is built from 15 residues. V lost 0 bases, J lost 1 base, and 9 bases lay in between. CDR1 and CDR2 (germline): SNHLY, FYNNEI. Here the CDR3 reads CASSEARQLQETQYF. The CDR3 bases are TGTGCCAGCAGTGAAGCGCGGCAGCTCCAAGAGACCCAGTACTTC.

This clone was recorded only once. The CDR3 DNA follows: TGTGCCAGCAGCCCAGGGACCGACTCAGGAAACACCATATATTTT. Protein: CASSPGTDSGNTIYF. V is TRBV9 and J is TRBJ1-3; maybe TRBD1 (5 bases). From germline, CDR1 is SGDLS and CDR2 YYNGEE. V dropped 4 bases and J dropped 4 bases, with 15 bases sitting between them. This CDR3 has 15 amino acids.

The chain joins TRBV11-1 to TRBJ2-2; a weak D match, TRBD1 (6 bases). This CDR3 spans 15 amino acids. The germline V gene has CDR1 SGHAT and CDR2 FQDESV (reference sequence). V lost 5 bases and J 4 bases, leaving 14 bases between the germline ends. This CDR3 is CASSPTGSVTGELFF. The CDR3 DNA sequence: TGTGCCAGCAGCCCTACAGGGTCGGTCACCGGGGAGCTGTTTTTT. Using reference TRBV11-1 and TRBJ2-2 for the parts outside the CDR3, the full variable domain is EAEVAQSPRYKITEKSQAVAFWCDPISGHATLYWYRQILGQGPELLVQFQDESVVDDSQLPKDRFSAERLKGVDSTLKIQPAELGDSAMYLCASSPTGSVTGELFFGEGSRLTVL.

The chain links TRBV6-5 to TRBJ1-2; no reliable D call. V was pared by 6 bases and J by 0 bases, with 14 bases between. The CDR3 consists of 15 residues. In germline, CDR1 is MNHEY, CDR2 SVGAGI. CDR3 loop: CASSPVEGSNYGYTF. CDR3 sequence (DNA): TGTGCCAGCAGCCCCGTGGAGGGTTCTAACTATGGCTACACCTTC.

This chain links TRBV4-3 with TRBJ2-5; D is perhaps TRBD1 (6 bases). The CDR3 has 14 residues. Trimming left V 3 bases short and J 9 bases short, with 17 bases between. CDR1 LGHNA and CDR2 YSLEER come from the germline V gene. The CDR3 bases are TGCGCCAGCAGCCACCCCCAGGGGTCGGGGCCCCAGTACTTC. This translates into CASSHPQGSGPQYF.

The rearrangement links TRBV6-5 to TRBJ1-2; no firm D call. The CDR3 has 11 amino acids. Trimming removed 2 bases at V and 11 bases at J, with 9 bases between. Per germline, CDR1 MNHEY and CDR2 SVGAGI. The CDR3 nucleotides are TGTGCCAGCAGTTACAAACGGCAGTACACCTTC. Translation gives CASSYKRQYTF.

This chain joins TRBV6-1 and TRBJ2-5, with D possibly called TRBD1 or TRBD2 (5 bases each). The CDR3 runs to 14 residues. The germline V gene has CDR1 MNHNS and CDR2 SASEGT. The V end lost 2 bases, the J end lost 0 bases, and 7 bases lay between the germline ends. CDR3 sequence (DNA): TGTGCCAGCAGTGAAATGGGACACCAAGAGACCCAGTACTTC. Its translation is CASSEMGHQETQYF.